The 22 T cell receptor beta chains below all came from one sample that was sequenced in a study of cytomegalovirus exposure and HLA in healthy donors. Only in-frame clones appear in the TCRdb table, and some are missing; sequencing was by immunoSEQ multiplex PCR. The sample carries more than 300,000 clones, about nine tenths recorded once. Sequencing was performed on PBMCs. The receptors were sampled from a woman between 18 and 29 years old in good health and CMV-seronegative.

The rearrangement uses TRBV28 and TRBJ2-7; the D is unclear. The CDR3 consists of 12 residues. Germline V CDR1 and CDR2: MDHEN, SYDVKM. Trimming removed 8 bases at V and 6 bases at J, with 14 bases between. The CDR3 reads CASASGRFEQYF. The DNA for the CDR3 is TGTGCCAGCGCCTCAGGCAGATTCGAGCAGTACTTC.

V is TRBV27 and J is TRBJ1-4; the D is unclear. Germline V gene lookup returns CDR1 MNHEY and CDR2 SMNVEV (reference sequence). With 3 bases removed from V and 8 bases from J, the gap between germline ends came to 10 bases. The CDR3 covers 13 residues. The CDR3 region is CASSFRRREKLFF. CDR3 nucleotides: TGTGCCAGCAGTTTTCGACGGAGAGAAAAACTGTTTTTT.

This clone was detected once. Here the CDR3 reads CSVRTPGNTIYF. The CDR3 coding sequence is TGCAGCGTCAGGACTCCAGGAAACACCATATATTTT. The rearrangement joins TRBV29-1 to TRBJ1-3, with unresolved D. Trimming took off 6 bases at V and 4 bases at J, with 10 bases between the two ends. Germline CDR1 reads SQVTM; CDR2 reads ANQGSEA. The CDR3 loop spans 12 amino acids. The full variable domain, with the rest looked up from reference TRBV29-1 and TRBJ1-3, is SAVISQKPSRDICQRGTSLTIQCQVDSQVTMMFWYRQQPGQSLTLIATANQGSEATYESGFVIDKFPISRPNLTFSTLTVSNMSPEDSSIYLCSVRTPGNTIYFGEGSWLTVV.

The rearrangement joins TRBV5-6 to TRBJ1-2; tentatively, D is TRBD1 (5 bases). The CDR3 consists of 13 residues. With 0 bases removed from V and 6 bases from J, the gap between germline ends came to 9 bases. Germline CDR1 SGHDT, CDR2 YYEEEE. CDR3 region: CASSLVGRDGYTF. The CDR3, as DNA: TGTGCCAGCAGCTTGGTGGGGCGAGATGGCTACACCTTC.

This chain links TRBV5-5 with TRBJ1-2; tentative D call: TRBD1 (5 bases). The CDR3 extends over 15 amino acids. Trimming shortened V by 0 bases and J by 2 bases, and 11 bases separated the two germline ends. Germline loops: CDR1 SGHKS, CDR2 YYEKEE (reference sequence). CDR3 sequence: CASSLAGSGNYGYTF. CDR3 in DNA: TGTGCCAGCAGCTTGGCAGGGTCCGGCAACTATGGCTACACCTTC.

The chain couples TRBV2 to TRBJ2-3, with D tentatively TRBD2 (5 bases). The germline V and J ends were trimmed by 2 bases and 4 bases, with 13 bases remaining between them. The CDR3 spans 15 residues. Germline CDR1 reads SNHLY; CDR2 reads FYNNEI. The CDR3 loop reads CASSELRVAPDTQYF. Written as DNA, the CDR3 is TGTGCCAGCAGTGAATTGCGGGTGGCCCCAGATACGCAGTATTTT. Complete variable domain (other parts from reference TRBV2 and TRBJ2-3): EPEVTQTPSHQVTQMGQEVILRCVPISNHLYFYWYRQILGQKVEFLVSFYNNEISEKSEIFDDQFSVERPDGSNFTLKIRSTKLEDSAMYFCASSELRVAPDTQYFGPGTRLTVL.

This CDR3 is CASSSGGPSYNEQFF. DNA for the CDR3: TGTGCCAGCAGTTCGGGGGGACCTTCCTACAATGAGCAGTTCTTC. The chain recombines TRBV27 with TRBJ2-1; 7 nucleotides align to TRBD2. Germline CDR1 MNHEY, CDR2 SMNVEV (reference sequence). Trimming at V came to 4 bases and at J to 1 base, leaving 4 bases not matched to a gene. CDR3 length equals 15 residues.

CDR3 sequence reads: CASSRTEGLANEKLFF. The DNA of the CDR3 is TGTGCCAGTAGTAGAACTGAGGGTTTGGCTAATGAAAAACTGTTTTTT. The J gene is TRBJ1-4, the V gene TRBV19; no clear D. With 4 bases removed from V and 3 bases from J, the gap between germline ends came to 15 bases. Germline V CDR1 and CDR2: LNHDA, SQIVND (reference sequence). The CDR3 is 16 amino acids.

The V and J genes are TRBV19 and TRBJ1-4; possible D gene TRBD1, 5 bases. Germline V gene sequence: CDR1 LNHDA, CDR2 SQIVND (reference sequence). V dropped 6 bases and J dropped 8 bases, with 13 bases sitting between them. CDR3 length: 13 residues. The CDR3 spells CASRGPGGEKLFF. DNA for the CDR3: TGTGCCAGTAGGGGACCGGGAGGGGAAAAACTGTTTTTT.

The chain uses TRBV7-2 and TRBJ1-2, with 9 bases lining up with TRBD1. The CDR3 has 15 amino acids. Per the germline V gene, CDR1 is SGHTA and CDR2 is FQGNSA. The J segment lost 5 bases and the V segment lost 3 bases, leaving 7 bases of the junction unmatched. This CDR3 is CASSLGQGVVYGYTF. The CDR3 DNA reads as TGTGCCAGCAGCTTGGGACAGGGAGTTGTATATGGCTACACCTTC. The whole variable domain, remainder taken from reference TRBV7-2 and TRBJ1-2, is GAGVSQSPSNKVTEKGKDVELRCDPISGHTALYWYRQSLGQGLEFLIYFQGNSAPDKSGLPSDRFSAERTGGSVSTLTIQRTQQEDSAVYLCASSLGQGVVYGYTFGSGTRLTVV.

This clone occurred once. The genes are TRBV27 and TRBJ2-3; D possibly corresponds to TRBD2 (6 bases). Trimming removed 6 bases from V and 0 bases from J, with 16 bases in between. The CDR3 contains 16 residues. Per germline, CDR1 MNHEY and CDR2 SMNVEV (reference sequence). The CDR3 sequence: CASSLELAPSTDTQYF. The CDR3, as DNA: TGTGCCAGCAGCTTGGAGCTAGCGCCAAGCACAGATACGCAGTATTTT.

The J gene is TRBJ1-4, the V gene TRBV28, with TRBD1 as a possible D gene (5 bases). Germline CDR1 MDHEN, CDR2 SYDVKM. CDR3 length: 14 amino acids. V was clipped by 5 bases and J by 8 bases, with 15 bases between them. CDR3 protein: CASSPMGGWEKLFF. CDR3 coding DNA: TGTGCCAGCAGTCCCATGGGGGGTTGGGAAAAACTGTTTTTT.

This clone has a single count. The CDR3 DNA is TGTGCCAGCAGCTTAAATGACAGGGTACACACAGATACGCAGTATTTT. It codes for CASSLNDRVHTDTQYF. V is TRBV11-2 and J is TRBJ2-3; 7 positions match TRBD1. The CDR3 contains 16 residues. The trim removed 2 bases at V and 2 bases at J, leaving 7 bases unmatched. From germline, CDR1 is SGHAT and CDR2 FQNNGV.

V usage is TRBV15 and J usage is TRBJ1-2; 10 positions agree with TRBD1. V dropped 5 bases and J dropped 3; count of bases not matched to a gene: 6. The length of the CDR3 is 15 residues. Germline V gene sequence: CDR1 LNHNV, CDR2 YYDKDF (reference sequence). The CDR3 loop reads CATSARTGGDYGYTF. As DNA, the CDR3 is TGTGCCACCAGCGCCCGGACAGGGGGAGACTATGGCTACACCTTC.

The genes are TRBV5-1 and TRBJ2-7; the match to TRBD1 covers 7 bases. Germline CDR1 is SGHRS and CDR2 is YFSETQ. The CDR3 length is 14 residues. Trimming took 5 bases from V and 6 from J; bases not matched to a gene: 11. CDR3 loop: CASRISGGNGEQYF. The CDR3 nucleotides read TGCGCCAGCAGGATATCAGGGGGAAATGGCGAGCAGTACTTC.

V usage is TRBV19 and J usage is TRBJ2-1; 8 nucleotides line up with TRBD2. This CDR3 has 17 amino acids. The V gene's germline CDR1 is LNHDA and CDR2 SQIVND (reference sequence). Unmatched junction bases numbered 12, after V lost 4 bases and J lost 4 bases. The CDR3 region has the DNA TGTGCCAGTAGTACCCGCCGGACTAGCCAGAATTACAATGAGCAGTTCTTC. The encoded protein is CASSTRRTSQNYNEQFF.

This chain connects TRBV5-1 to TRBJ2-5; D may be TRBD2 (5 bases). The CDR3 totals 14 residues. Trimming left V 9 bases short and J 5 bases short, with 20 bases between. Germline CDR1 SGHRS, CDR2 YFSETQ. The CDR3 region is CATRMDLGSETQYF. The CDR3 nucleotides read TGCGCCACGAGAATGGACCTGGGGAGCGAGACCCAGTACTTC.

V and J are TRBV28 and TRBJ2-7; D not certain. Trimming cost V 6 bases and J 0 bases, with 15 bases left between them. There are 15 residues in the CDR3. CDR1 is MDHEN, CDR2 SYDVKM, per germline. The CDR3: CASSPYAGSSYEQYF. CDR3 DNA sequence: TGTGCCAGCAGCCCCTATGCAGGAAGCTCCTACGAGCAGTACTTC.

V usage is TRBV11-2 and J usage is TRBJ2-7; D ambiguous. The CDR3 is 15 residues long. CDR1 and CDR2 (germline): SGHAT, FQNNGV. Trimming stripped 3 bases from V and 0 bases from J, with 12 bases between. In DNA form, the CDR3 reads TGTGCCAGCAGCTTGATTTCCGGAGTCTCCTACGAGCAGTACTTC. This translates into CASSLISGVSYEQYF.

The chain recombines TRBV28 with TRBJ1-3; 9 bases line up with TRBD1. Per germline, CDR1 MDHEN and CDR2 SYDVKM. The CDR3 loop spans 15 amino acids. V lost 6 bases to trimming and J lost 3 bases; unmatched junction nucleotides: 6. In DNA form, the CDR3 reads TGTGCCAGCAGCACCGGGACAGGGAGTGGAAACACCATATATTTT. Translation: CASSTGTGSGNTIYF.

The chain links TRBV5-6 to TRBJ2-7; D uncertain. Per the germline V gene, CDR1 is SGHDT and CDR2 is YYEEEE. There are 15 residues in the CDR3. Between the trimmed V and J ends, which lost 2 bases and 2 bases, there was a span of 14 bases. The DNA of the CDR3 is TGTGCCAGCAGCTTCGTCAGTGAATATACCTACGAGCAGTACTTC. Its translation is CASSFVSEYTYEQYF.

As for this clone: Additional DNA sequences in this sample encode the identical CDR3. The rearrangement links TRBV4-2 to TRBJ2-7; D gene unclear. Germline CDR1 LGHNA, CDR2 YNFKEQ. There are 13 residues in the CDR3. Trimming pared 0 bases from V and 1 base from J, leaving 4 bases between. The CDR3 nucleotides are TGTGCCAGCAGCCAAGATATTTCCTACGAGCAGTACTTC. Amino acid sequence: CASSQDISYEQYF.